A selection of T cell receptor beta chains follows, all from one sample in a study of blood T cell repertoires in COVID-19. Sequencing was performed with immunoSEQ multiplex PCR; in TCRdb, only in-frame clones are kept and a portion is missing. Here the sample spans about 160,000 clones, more than 90% being singletons. Sequencing input: peripheral blood. The receptors shown here come from a man between 50 and 59 years old with acute or convalescent COVID-19. Each CDR3 is given with its conserved first and last residue. D genes are given only for firm matches.

TRBD1	TRBV28	TRBJ1-3	CASSLPWTGTGNTIYF	TGTGCCAGCAGTTTGCCTTGGACAGGGACTGGAAACACCATATATTTT
TRBD1	TRBV7-2	TRBJ1-2	CASSLALTGGGGYTF	TGTGCCAGCAGCTTAGCATTAACAGGGGGAGGTGGCTACACCTTC
-	TRBV24-1	TRBJ2-3	CATRRGGASTDTQYF	TGTGCCACCAGGAGGGGGGGGGCTAGCACAGATACGCAGTATTTT
-	TRBV6-5	TRBJ1-6	CASSYSFLGPLHF	TGTGCCAGCAGTTACTCGTTCCTAGGACCCCTCCACTTT
TRBD2	TRBV11-2	TRBJ2-7	CASSLLTGGPIHEQYF	TGTGCCAGCAGCTTATTGACGGGAGGGCCCATCCACGAGCAGTACTTC
-	TRBV4-1	TRBJ2-7	CASSQVLAPSSYEQYF	TGCGCCAGCAGCCAAGTTCTAGCGCCTAGCTCCTACGAGCAGTACTTC
-	TRBV28	TRBJ1-2	CASSQPGSGYTF	TGTGCCAGCAGTCAACCAGGGTCTGGCTACACCTTC
-	TRBV4-2	TRBJ1-5	CASSRSYSNQPQHF	TGTGCCAGCAGTCGCAGTTATAGCAATCAGCCCCAGCATTTT
-	TRBV27	TRBJ2-7	CASSLSGPTAISYEQYF	TGTGCCAGCAGTTTGTCCGGACCGACAGCGATCTCCTACGAGCAGTACTTC
-	TRBV9	TRBJ2-3	CASSVVGGQTDTQYF	TGTGCCAGCAGCGTAGTCGGGGGGCAGACAGATACGCAGTATTTT
-	TRBV6-5	TRBJ1-4	CASRGLSEKLFF	TGTGCCAGCAGGGGGCTAAGTGAAAAACTGTTTTTT
-	TRBV18	TRBJ1-4	CASSLGTPATNEKLFF	TGTGCCAGCTCCCTCGGGACACCTGCAACTAATGAAAAACTGTTTTTT
TRBD2	TRBV7-8	TRBJ2-7	CASSPAGTSDYEQYF	TGTGCCAGCAGCCCGGCCGGGACTAGTGACTACGAGCAGTACTTC
TRBD1	TRBV29-1	TRBJ1-1	CSVEDPSGGPMNTEAFF	TGCAGCGTTGAAGATCCTTCAGGGGGGCCGATGAACACTGAAGCTTTCTTT
-	TRBV28	TRBJ2-1	CASSLPNYNEQFF	TGTGCCAGCAGTTTACCCAACTACAATGAGCAGTTCTTC